The TCR beta chain described here comes from a study of regulatory T cells in long-lasting Graves disease. Libraries of TCR beta came from iRepertoire HTBI primers plus Arm-PCR of CDR3 regions. TCRdb reprocessed the multiplex PCR reads with MiXCR, giving one entry per CDR3 protein. The sample includes approximately 540,000 distinct CDR3 sequences, around 12% seen only once; the top ten take approximately 9.6%. The time point denotes: newly diagnosed GD, antithyroid drugs for less than 3 months. RNA isolated from PBMCs was used to make the TCR library. This clonotype was observed a few times. This clone may be a read error of a much larger clone one base away. The germline V and J ends were trimmed by 5 bases and 4 bases, with 13 bases remaining between them. The CDR3 length is 14 residues. Germline V gives CDR1 SGHNT, CDR2 YENEEA. Separately, the same data were catalogued under a study of T cells in Graves' hyperthyroidism and ophthalmopathy.

The origin of this receptor is a young woman with Graves disease. This chain joins TRBV11-3 and TRBJ2-3, with D perhaps matching TRBD1 (6 bases). Specimen: peripheral blood mononuclear cells (PBMCs), collected at new diagnosis, from a patient treated with antithyroid drugs. The CDR3 nucleotides are TGTGCCAGCAGCCCGGGCAAGGGGGCAGATACGCAGTATTTT. Residues: CASSPGKGADTQYF.